The 25 T cell receptor beta chains presented below share a single source sample, sequenced in a study of molecular identifiers for immune sequencing clone quantification. A single record per CDR3 protein comes from TCRdb applying MiXCR to the PCR reads. The data show more than 300,000 distinct CDR3 sequences, about 21% seen once. Source material: naive CD8+ T cells from blood, with Jurkat cell RNA spiked in. Described subset: FACS-sorted CD8+CD4-CCR7+CD45RA+ naive T cells. The source is a human donor in good health. Some libraries in this study had Jurkat cell RNA spiked in.

This clonotype was seen many times. The gene calls are TRBV27 and TRBJ2-3; 7 bases are shared with TRBD1. With V trimmed by 7 bases and J by 4 bases, 5 bases remained unmatched. This CDR3 contains 13 residues. The germline CDR1 and CDR2 sequences are MNHEY and SMNVEV (reference sequence). CDR3 sequence reads: CASTRGPADTQYF. The CDR3 coding sequence is TGTGCCAGCACGAGGGGGCCTGCAGATACGCAGTATTTT.

Of note for this clonotype: One base away lies a much larger clone, so this may be a sequencing read error. The chain couples TRBV11-2 to TRBJ2-3; 9 bases line up with TRBD2. The germline V gene encodes CDR1 SGHAT and CDR2 FQNNGV. Unmatched junction bases numbered 7, after V lost 5 bases and J lost 4 bases. This CDR3 region has 15 residues. In DNA form, the CDR3 reads TGTGCCAGCAGCCCGGGCGGGGGGGCCTCAGATACGCAGTATTTT. This encodes CASSPGGGASDTQYF.

The sample holds many counts of this clonotype. The chain joins TRBV27 to TRBJ1-1, with D uncertain. CDR3 length equals 14 residues. Germline CDR1 is MNHEY and CDR2 is SMNVEV (reference sequence). Trimming stripped 4 bases from V and 0 bases from J, with 9 bases between. CDR3 nucleotides: TGTGCCAGCAGTTCCCTGGCCTTGAACACTGAAGCTTTCTTT. Translation gives CASSSLALNTEAFF.

This clonotype was detected many times. The J gene is TRBJ1-6, the V gene TRBV11-2, with D possibly matching TRBD1 (6 bases). Between the trimmed V and J ends, which lost 1 base and 0 bases, there was a span of 7 bases. The CDR3 loop spans 16 amino acids. Per germline, CDR1 SGHAT and CDR2 FQNNGV. The CDR3 DNA follows: TGTGCCAGCAGCTTAGCGGACAGCTCCTATAATTCACCCCTCCACTTT. It encodes CASSLADSSYNSPLHF.

The chain uses TRBV19 and TRBJ2-6; a weak D match, TRBD2 (5 bases). Per germline, CDR1 LNHDA and CDR2 SQIVND (reference sequence). This CDR3 comprises 16 residues. Trimming pared 3 bases from V and 4 bases from J, leaving 13 bases between. Here the CDR3 reads CASSIPGVSGANVLTF. CDR3 in DNA: TGTGCCAGTAGTATTCCCGGGGTGTCCGGGGCCAACGTCCTGACTTTC.

This clonotype was seen repeatedly, ten times or more. The V call is TRBV27, the J call TRBJ2-1; 10 nucleotides match TRBD2. V lost 5 bases to trimming and J lost 1 base; unmatched junction nucleotides: 5. Germline V gene lookup returns CDR1 MNHEY and CDR2 SMNVEV (reference sequence). The CDR3 covers 16 residues. CDR3 sequence (DNA): TGTGCCAGCAGTCCCTCTAGCGGGAGTTCCTACAATGAGCAGTTCTTC. Translated: CASSPSSGSSYNEQFF.

V and J are TRBV19 and TRBJ2-6, with D perhaps TRBD1 (6 bases). V lost 3 bases and J 11 bases, leaving 20 bases between the germline ends. The CDR3 covers 16 residues. CDR1 and CDR2 (germline): LNHDA, SQIVND (reference sequence). CDR3 in amino acids: CASSIPPQGLFDVLTF. DNA of the CDR3: TGTGCCAGTAGTATCCCCCCCCAGGGGCTGTTCGACGTCCTGACTTTC.

For this clonotype: A much bigger clone sits one base away, suggesting this may be a read error. The rearrangement uses TRBV3-1 and TRBJ2-7; possible D gene TRBD2, 5 bases. Germline CDR1 and CDR2: LGHDT and YNNKEL (reference sequence). The CDR3 is 17 amino acids. The V end lost 2 bases, the J end lost 0 bases, and 17 bases lay between the germline ends. The CDR3 DNA reads as TGTGCCAGCAGCCAACAAGGCCCGCGGGTGTTCTCCTACGAGCAGTACTTC. It translates to CASSQQGPRVFSYEQYF.

In this sample, this clonotype turned up many times. V is TRBV7-9 and J is TRBJ2-5; 8 nucleotides line up with TRBD1. Losses at the gene ends were 3 bases for V and 0 bases for J; bases not matched to a gene: 6. Germline V gene data show CDR1 as SEHNR and CDR2 as FQNEAQ (reference sequence). This CDR3 contains 16 residues. CDR3 protein: CASSFPAGQDQETQYF. CDR3 bases: TGTGCCAGCAGCTTTCCGGCGGGACAGGACCAAGAGACCCAGTACTTC.

This clonotype was detected ten times or more. The V call is TRBV28, the J call TRBJ2-5; 7 bases agree with TRBD1. This CDR3 has 14 amino acids. Germline V lookup: CDR1 MDHEN, CDR2 SYDVKM. Trimming removed 9 bases from V and 1 base from J; junction bases left unmatched: 8. The CDR3 loop is CASSEHRGQETQYF. The CDR3 bases are TGTGCCAGTTCGGAACACAGGGGCCAAGAGACCCAGTACTTC. The full variable domain, with the rest looked up from reference TRBV28 and TRBJ2-5, is DVKVTQSSRYLVKRTGEKVFLECVQDMDHENMFWYRQDPGLGLRLIYFSYDVKMKEKGDIPEGYSVSREKKERFSLILESASTNQTSMYLCASSEHRGQETQYFGPGTRLLVL.

This clonotype was counted ten times or more. The chain recombines TRBV4-3 with TRBJ1-4; no reliable D call. V gave up 6 bases and J gave up 8 bases, with 13 bases separating them. The germline gives CDR1 LGHNA, CDR2 YSLEER. The CDR3 is 13 residues long. Here the CDR3 reads CASRDRDGEKLFF. The CDR3 DNA reads TGCGCCAGCAGAGATAGGGATGGGGAAAAACTGTTTTTT.

This clonotype was detected ten times or more. V gene TRBV29-1 combines with J gene TRBJ2-6, with D possibly TRBD2 on 7 matching bases. Per the germline V gene, CDR1 is SQVTM and CDR2 is ANQGSEA. This CDR3 region has 15 residues. Trimming took 5 bases from V and 2 from J, leaving 13 bases between them. CDR3 in DNA: TGCAGCGTTTTGGGGGGGGCACCTGGGGCCAACGTCCTGACTTTC. It encodes CSVLGGAPGANVLTF.

The table lists this clonotype with a few counts. The chain carries TRBV27 and TRBJ2-7; D possibly corresponds to TRBD1 (6 bases). The germline V and J ends were trimmed by 5 bases and 0 bases, with 17 bases remaining between them. In germline, CDR1 is MNHEY, CDR2 SMNVEV (reference sequence). CDR3 length: 16 residues. The DNA for the CDR3 is TGTGCCAGCAGTCGATCCGGGACACCGATCTCCTACGAGCAGTACTTC. This codes for CASSRSGTPISYEQYF.

This clonotype was counted a few times. The chain links TRBV2 to TRBJ1-4; D gene uncertain. The CDR3 length is 14 residues. V gave up 4 bases and J gave up 4 bases, with 10 bases separating them. The germline gives CDR1 SNHLY, CDR2 FYNNEI. CDR3 loop: CASSGGRSNEKLFF. The CDR3 region has the DNA TGTGCCAGCAGTGGCGGACGGAGTAATGAAAAACTGTTTTTT.

At least ten counts were recorded for this clonotype. The rearrangement links TRBV4-1 to TRBJ1-5; D gene unclear. V dropped 1 base and J dropped 6 bases, with 10 bases sitting between them. Germline CDR1 and CDR2: MGHRA and YSYEKL. This CDR3 comprises 14 residues. The CDR3 here is CASSQGHSSQPQHF. In DNA, the CDR3 is TGCGCCAGCAGCCAAGGGCATTCCAGTCAGCCCCAGCATTTT.

This clonotype was seen repeatedly, ten times or more. The chain has TRBV28 and TRBJ2-7, with D possibly matching TRBD2 (6 bases). The CDR3 covers 16 residues. CDR1 is MDHEN, CDR2 SYDVKM, per germline. V lost 4 bases to trimming and J lost 3 bases, with 19 bases between them. CDR3 residues: CASSSRSIGTFYEQYF. The DNA of the CDR3 is TGTGCCAGCAGTTCTCGGTCGATCGGGACTTTCTACGAGCAGTACTTC.

Turning to this clonotype: This could be a read error, since a much larger clone is one nucleotide away. The chain links TRBV5-3 to TRBJ2-5; tentatively, D is TRBD2 (6 bases). TRBV5-3 is assigned to the ORF class and has an uncertain function. This CDR3 region has 14 residues. The CDR3 DNA is TGTGCCAGCAGCTTGGGCGGGGAACAAGAGACCCAGTACTTC. This encodes CASSLGGEQETQYF.

There are many counts of this clonotype. The chain links TRBV29-1 to TRBJ2-1, with 10 bases matching TRBD2. Germline assignment: CDR1 SQVTM and CDR2 ANQGSEA. V gave up 4 bases and J gave up 5 bases; unmatched junction bases: 11. This CDR3 contains 16 residues. The CDR3 reads CSVVPGGLATNNEQFF. The DNA of the CDR3 is TGCAGCGTTGTGCCAGGGGGACTAGCGACCAACAATGAGCAGTTCTTC.

About this clonotype: Possible read error: a much larger clone is one base away. The gene calls are TRBV20-1 and TRBJ2-1, with 7 bases fitting TRBD1. CDR3 size: 16 residues. Germline V gives CDR1 DFQATT, CDR2 SNEGSKA (reference sequence). The CDR3 DNA is TGCAGTGCTAGAGACTTCCGGGACAGTGGTCTTGATGAGCTGTTCTTC. Translated: CSARDFRDSGLDELFF.

This clonotype has ten or more counts. The rearrangement joins TRBV5-4 to TRBJ1-2; TRBD1 aligns across 9 bases. CDR3 length: 15 residues. V trimming: 4 bases; J trimming: 3 bases; junction bases outside the gene matches: 7. Germline V CDR1 and CDR2: SGHNT, YYREEE (reference sequence). This CDR3 reads CASSPGQGSYYGYTF. The CDR3 DNA sequence: TGTGCCAGCAGCCCGGGACAGGGTTCATACTATGGCTACACCTTC.

The chain carries TRBV6-2 or TRBV6-3 and TRBJ2-7; D gene uncertain. V lost 2 bases, J lost 7 bases, and 18 bases lay in between. The V gene's germline CDR1 is MNHEY and CDR2 SVGEGT. There are 15 residues in the CDR3. The CDR3 is CASSYDVGIEVEQYF. In nucleotides, the CDR3 is TGTGCCAGCAGTTACGATGTCGGAATCGAGGTTGAGCAGTACTTC.

Concerning this clonotype itself: A read error may explain this, as a much larger clone is one base away. The chain links TRBV27 to TRBJ2-2; D is unresolved. Germline CDR1 MNHEY, CDR2 SMNVEV (reference sequence). This CDR3 region has 14 residues. The CDR3 loop reads CAGSYQANTGELFF. Written as DNA, the CDR3 is TGTGCCGGCAGTTATCAGGCGAACACCGGGGAGCTGTTTTTT.

The sample holds many counts of this clonotype. The chain joins TRBV6-6 to TRBJ2-3, with a tentative D call TRBD1 (5 bases). V was pared by 2 bases and J by 0 bases, with 9 bases between. The CDR3 has 15 residues. Looked up from germline, CDR1 is MNHNY and CDR2 is SVGAGI (reference sequence). CDR3 DNA: TGTGCCAGCAGTTACGGGGCGACTAGCACAGATACGCAGTATTTT. Residues: CASSYGATSTDTQYF.

On this clonotype: A much larger clone lies a single base off, so this may be a read error. CDR3 residues: CASSLVDGSQYF. DNA for the CDR3: TGTGCCAGCAGCTTAGTGGACGGGTCGCAGTATTTT. J is TRBJ2-3 and V is TRBV7-9; D uncertain. Trimming cost V 1 base and J 10 bases, with 9 bases left between them. There are 12 residues in the CDR3. Per the germline V gene, CDR1 is SEHNR and CDR2 is FQNEAQ (reference sequence).

This clonotype showed up many times. This rearrangement joins TRBV7-2 to TRBJ1-1, with unresolved D. Trimming removed 5 bases from V and 4 bases from J, with 11 bases in between. This CDR3 region has 13 residues. Germline V lookup: CDR1 SGHTA, CDR2 FQGNSA. CDR3 DNA sequence: TGTGCCAGCAGCCTCTCCCCGAGCACTGAAGCTTTCTTT. Translating gives CASSLSPSTEAFF.